This TCR beta chain appears in the sequencing data of a study of vaccination effects on CD4 cells after COVID-19. With respect to this clone: Its specificity is unknown.

Assay used: immunoSEQ multiplex PCR; TCRdb lists only in-frame clones, some missing. The data show 65,000 to 95,000 clones, around four fifths seen once. V was clipped by 0 bases and J by 5 bases; unmatched bases: 9. CDR3 length equals 16 residues. CDR1 and CDR2 from the germline V gene are PRHDT and FYEKMQ (reference sequence). Under the ViraFEST assay, PBMC were stimulated with viral peptide pools so that antigen-specific CD4+ T cells expanded. Sequencing was performed afterwards. Scientists isolated CD4+ T cells after an approximately 10-day culture period ended. Participants were vaccinated with two doses of either the BNT162b2 or mRNA-1273 vaccine. The study found no prior SARS-CoV-2 infection in the vaccine recipients, who tested negative for nucleocapsid antibodies. Around 2 million PBMC per well were cultured with around 10 IU/ml IL-2 and about 9.8 ug/ml peptides.

This TCR derives from a human donor who received a COVID-19 vaccine. This sequence joins TRBV13 and TRBJ1-2, with 7 bases that match TRBD1. Source: CD4+ T cells from PBMCs cultured with HCoV-OC43 spike peptides, taken after COVID-19 vaccination. The subset denotes: HCoV-OC43 spike overlapping peptide pool stimulation. CDR3 nucleotides: TGTGCCAGCAGCTTAGGGACAGGGCTTTTGGTGTATGGCTACACCTTC. It translates to CASSLGTGLLVYGYTF.